Listed here are 15 T cell receptor beta chains from one sample, sequenced in a study of beta chain features in type 1 diabetes. Whole-study results and caveats: Significant though moderate, a shortening of TCRB CDR3s appeared in all four CD4+ subsets of Type 1 diabetes patients.

Their recognized antigens are unknown. Isolated RNA was reverse transcribed in full, so expressed TCRB transcripts were sequenced. Generated by immunoSEQ multiplex PCR, the TCRdb table keeps only in-frame clones and is missing some. The table has around 250,000 clones, approximately 15% seen once; the top ten hold 0.019%. Input material: naive CD4+ T cells from blood. The receptors come from a man between 25 and 39 years old with type 1 diabetes.

This clone was counted a few times. The rearrangement joins TRBV20-1 to TRBJ1-2; D is uncertain. Trimming left V 6 bases short and J 4 bases short, with 9 bases between. The CDR3 totals 11 residues. The germline CDR1 and CDR2 sequences are DFQATT and SNEGSKA (reference sequence). Here the CDR3 DNA reads TGCAGTGCCAGGACTTTCTATGGCTACACCTTC. Amino acid sequence: CSARTFYGYTF.

This clone came up a few times. CDR3: CASSQQTTSGSSYEQYF. The CDR3 nucleotides read TGCGCCAGCAGTCAACAAACGACTAGCGGGAGCTCCTACGAGCAGTACTTC. V is TRBV23-1 and J is TRBJ2-7; 12 nucleotides match TRBD2. TRBV23-1 is given ORF status, its function remaining uncertain. This CDR3 contains 17 residues. Trimming cost V 2 bases and J 0 bases; bases outside gene matches: 5.

J is TRBJ2-7 and V is TRBV20-1; D remains unclear. The V end lost 3 bases, the J end lost 2 bases, and 5 bases lay between the germline ends. The CDR3 loop spans 11 amino acids. CDR1 is DFQATT and CDR2 is SNEGSKA in the germline V gene (reference sequence). The chain's CDR3 is CSASDTYEQYF. The DNA of the CDR3 is TGCAGTGCTAGCGACACCTACGAGCAGTACTTC.

This clone has a handful of counts. The chain uses TRBV29-1 and TRBJ2-7; D remains ambiguous. CDR1 is SQVTM, CDR2 ANQGSEA, per germline. With 3 bases removed from V and 3 bases from J, the gap between germline ends came to 3 bases. The CDR3 length is 10 residues. The CDR3 is CSVDNYEQYF. CDR3 bases: TGCAGCGTTGATAACTACGAGCAGTACTTC.

This clone was picked up a small number of times. The gene calls are TRBV13 and TRBJ2-1; unclear D gene. Germline V gene sequence: CDR1 PRHDT, CDR2 FYEKMQ (reference sequence). The CDR3 length is 11 residues. Trimming cost V 5 bases and J 4 bases, with 3 bases left between them. CDR3 DNA sequence: TGTGCCAGCAGCCAGTACAATGAGCAGTTCTTC. Translation: CASSQYNEQFF.

CDR3 nucleotide sequence: TGTGCCAGCAGTATTGGGGGCGGCTCCCTAGGGGAAAAACTGTTTTTT. Protein sequence: CASSIGGGSLGEKLFF. The rearrangement uses TRBV5-4 and TRBJ1-4; D possibly corresponds to TRBD1 (6 bases). From germline, CDR1 is SGHNT and CDR2 YYREEE (reference sequence). This CDR3 spans 16 amino acids. Trimming stripped 5 bases from V and 8 bases from J, with 22 bases between.

The chain employs TRBV11-2 and TRBJ1-5; the match to TRBD1 covers 7 bases. V was clipped by 3 bases and J by 2 bases; unmatched bases: 4. Germline loops: CDR1 SGHAT, CDR2 FQNNGV. CDR3 length equals 15 residues. DNA of the CDR3: TGTGCCAGCAGCTTTCGGCAGGGGGGCAATCAGCCCCAGCATTTT. Its protein product is CASSFRQGGNQPQHF. Variable domain in full (rest from reference TRBV11-2 and TRBJ1-5): EAGVAQSPRYKIIEKRQSVAFWCNPISGHATLYWYQQILGQGPKLLIQFQNNGVVDDSQLPKDRFSAERLKGVDSTLKIQPAKLEDSAVYLCASSFRQGGNQPQHFGDGTRLSIL.

This clone appeared a few times. The V gene is TRBV6-1, the J gene TRBJ2-5; 7 bases agree with TRBD1. The CDR3 consists of 16 residues. J was trimmed by 3 bases and V by 2 bases; bases with no gene match: 9. Germline V lookup: CDR1 MNHNS, CDR2 SASEGT. In nucleotides, the CDR3 is TGTGCCAGCAGTGAAACCCCGGGACAGTTTAAAGAGACCCAGTACTTC. Its protein is CASSETPGQFKETQYF.

This chain links TRBV5-4 with TRBJ2-2, with 9 bases that match TRBD1. The CDR3 has 15 residues. V lost 4 bases and J lost 6; bases outside the gene matches: 7. Germline lookup yields CDR1 SGHNT and CDR2 YYREEE (reference sequence). The CDR3 is CASSPGTGIAGELFF. In DNA form, the CDR3 reads TGTGCCAGCAGCCCGGGGACAGGGATCGCCGGGGAGCTGTTTTTT.

The CDR3 DNA is TGTGCCAGCAGCTTAGCGCTTGGGGGGAGGGGGACCTACGAGCAGTACTTC. This sequence encodes CASSLALGGRGTYEQYF. The chain combines TRBV7-8 with TRBJ2-7; D possibly corresponds to TRBD2 (7 bases). The germline CDR1 and CDR2 sequences are SGHVS and FQNEAQ. The CDR3 runs 17 residues. V shed 0 bases and J shed 2 bases, with 17 bases lying between them.

The sample holds a few counts of this clone. The rearrangement uses TRBV5-1 and TRBJ2-1; 10 bases match TRBD2. The germline V gene has CDR1 SGHRS and CDR2 YFSETQ. The CDR3 sequence is 15 residues long. The trim removed 4 bases at V and 0 bases at J, leaving 1 base unmatched. The CDR3 DNA sequence: TGCGCCAGCAGCATAGCGGGGGGCTCCTACAATGAGCAGTTCTTC. This translates into CASSIAGGSYNEQFF.

The J gene is TRBJ2-6, the V gene TRBV11-2, with 14 bases aligning to TRBD2. The CDR3 totals 18 residues. Per germline, CDR1 SGHAT and CDR2 FQNNGV. V shed 5 bases, J shed 0 bases, and the junction held 3 bases outside the gene matches. The CDR3: CASSRGLAGVSGANVLTF. Written as DNA, the CDR3 is TGTGCCAGCAGCCGGGGACTAGCGGGAGTCTCTGGGGCCAACGTCCTGACTTTC.

This clone was counted between two and nine times. V gene TRBV2 combines with J gene TRBJ2-7, with 13 bases lining up with TRBD2. Germline-derived CDR1 and CDR2 are SNHLY and FYNNEI. Unmatched junction bases numbered 11, after V lost 3 bases and J lost 6 bases. The CDR3 is 17 amino acids. The DNA for the CDR3 is TGTGCCAGCAGTGACAGAAGGACTAGCGGGGGCCCCCCCGAGCAGTACTTC. This sequence encodes CASSDRRTSGGPPEQYF.

The chain combines TRBV5-1 with TRBJ2-1, with 7 bases lining up with TRBD2. Germline V gives CDR1 SGHRS, CDR2 YFSETQ. V trimming: 0 bases; J trimming: 10 bases; junction bases outside the gene matches: 7. This CDR3 contains 14 residues. This CDR3 reads CASSLGGPRGEQFF. DNA of the CDR3: TGCGCCAGCAGCTTGGGCGGGCCGCGGGGGGAGCAGTTCTTC.

The J gene is TRBJ2-5, the V gene TRBV7-6, with 10 bases that match TRBD2. V was pared by 1 base and J by 1 base, with 3 bases of the junction left unmatched. The CDR3 has 16 residues. CDR1 is SGHVS, CDR2 FNYEAQ, per germline. DNA of the CDR3: TGTGCCAGCAGCTTAGGGCTAGCGGGGGCCCAAGAGACCCAGTACTTC. This sequence encodes CASSLGLAGAQETQYF.